The 24 T cell receptor beta chains given below trace back to one sample, sequenced in a study of cytomegalovirus exposure and HLA in healthy donors (dated by TCRdb to the late 2010s). Library preparation employed the immunoSEQ multiplex PCR assay. The multiplex PCR relied on a mix of 60 forward primers for TCR Vbeta segments and 13 reverse primers for TCR Jbeta segments. In TCRdb, the immuneACCESS table is reduced to in-frame sequences with V and J assigned. These tables do not hold every clone; where another copy was compared, an unresolved V gene accounts for under half, and the others remain unexplained. The sample data list about 250,000 clones, and roughly 80% of these were observed just once. The ten largest clones represent about 0.28% of the sample. Sample: PBMCs. The receptors derive from a girl aged 2-10 years in good health and CMV-seronegative.

The chain uses TRBV30 and TRBJ2-5; D is undetermined. This CDR3 is 13 amino acids long. The V and J ends lost 3 bases and 3 bases respectively, with 11 bases between them. Germline assignment: CDR1 GTSNPN and CDR2 SVGIG (reference sequence). The CDR3 loop reads CAWSVVVKETQYF. CDR3 nucleotides: TGTGCCTGGAGCGTCGTAGTCAAAGAGACCCAGTACTTC.

This clone appeared a few times. The rearrangement joins TRBV2 to TRBJ1-5; no reliable D call. The CDR3 length is 14 residues. CDR1 and CDR2 from the germline V gene are SNHLY and FYNNEI. The V and J ends lost 8 bases and 0 bases respectively, with 11 bases between them. The CDR3 nucleotides read TGTGCCAGCCGGGGTCCATATAGCAATCAGCCCCAGCATTTT. Amino acid sequence: CASRGPYSNQPQHF. Full variable domain (missing parts from reference TRBV2 and TRBJ1-5): EPEVTQTPSHQVTQMGQEVILRCVPISNHLYFYWYRQILGQKVEFLVSFYNNEISEKSEIFDDQFSVERPDGSNFTLKIRSTKLEDSAMYFCASRGPYSNQPQHFGDGTRLSIL.

The chain employs TRBV6-4 and TRBJ1-5, with TRBD1 matching over 12 bases. J was trimmed by 6 bases and V by 8 bases; bases with no gene match: 5. Germline V gene lookup returns CDR1 MRHNA and CDR2 SNTAGT. The CDR3 has 14 amino acids. In nucleotides, the CDR3 is TGTGCCAGCGGGGGACAGGGGGCCTCTCAGCCCCAGCATTTT. Its translation: CASGGQGASQPQHF.

The rearrangement joins TRBV5-1 to TRBJ2-7; 8 positions agree with TRBD2. Looked up from germline, CDR1 is SGHRS and CDR2 is YFSETQ. Trimming cost V 0 bases and J 6 bases; bases outside gene matches: 8. The CDR3 spans 15 residues. The CDR3 coding sequence is TGCGCCAGCAGCTTGGATGGACTAGCCCTAGGCGAGCAGTACTTC. Its protein product is CASSLDGLALGEQYF.

The CDR3 DNA reads TGTGCCAGTAGTATTACGGACACTGAAGCTTTCTTT. This codes for CASSITDTEAFF. This chain connects TRBV19 to TRBJ1-1, with no clear D. V was shortened by 3 bases and J by 3 bases, with 5 bases between the two germline ends. Germline assignment: CDR1 LNHDA and CDR2 SQIVND (reference sequence). CDR3 length: 12 amino acids.

This chain links TRBV5-5 with TRBJ1-1; tentatively, D is TRBD1 (6 bases). V lost 7 bases and J lost 5, with 18 bases in between. CDR1 is SGHKS, CDR2 YYEKEE, per germline (reference sequence). This CDR3 region has 14 residues. The CDR3 protein is CASGNTGWGTEAFF. The CDR3 DNA sequence: TGTGCCAGCGGAAACACAGGGTGGGGTACTGAAGCTTTCTTT.

This CDR3 is CAWRTSDSSYEQYF. In DNA, the CDR3 is TGTGCCTGGCGGACTAGTGATAGCTCCTACGAGCAGTACTTC. The chain recombines TRBV30 with TRBJ2-7; TRBD2 matches at 7 bases. The length of the CDR3 is 14 residues. Germline CDR1 GTSNPN, CDR2 SVGIG (reference sequence). V was clipped by 5 bases and J by 0 bases; unmatched bases: 7.

This chain links TRBV9 with TRBJ2-1, with 7 positions matching TRBD1. This CDR3 has 15 residues. In germline, CDR1 is SGDLS, CDR2 YYNGEE. With 3 bases clipped from V and 3 bases from J, the junction kept 6 bases outside the gene matches. The CDR3 spells CASSAGQLFYNEQFF. The DNA of the CDR3 is TGTGCCAGCAGCGCGGGACAGCTTTTCTACAATGAGCAGTTCTTC.

This chain uses TRBV6-1 with TRBJ2-1; 7 positions match TRBD1. Germline V CDR1 and CDR2: MNHNS, SASEGT. V shed 5 bases and J 9 bases; nucleotides not matched to a gene: 13. The length of the CDR3 is 15 residues. The CDR3 reads CASSSPGQPSGEQFF. CDR3 nucleotides: TGTGCCAGCAGTTCGCCGGGACAGCCCTCAGGTGAGCAGTTCTTC.

V and J are TRBV19 and TRBJ1-2, with 7 positions matching TRBD1. This CDR3 is built from 15 residues. J lost 2 bases, V lost 5 bases, and 8 bases had no gene match. Germline V gene sequence: CDR1 LNHDA, CDR2 SQIVND (reference sequence). Written as DNA, the CDR3 is TGTGCCAGTAGTGGGACAGACCAGGAGAACTATGGCTACACCTTC. Translated, it gives CASSGTDQENYGYTF.

This clone was found a few times. Other nucleotide sequences in the sample specify the same CDR3. The CDR3 nucleotides are TGTGCCAGCAGCCAAGATCGGATGGCTAGCGGAAGCTCCTACGAGCAGTACTTC. It yields the protein CASSQDRMASGSSYEQYF. The chain employs TRBV4-2 and TRBJ2-7, with 7 nucleotides matching TRBD2. The germline gives CDR1 LGHNA, CDR2 YNFKEQ. The CDR3 runs to 18 residues. The trim removed 0 bases at V and 0 bases at J, leaving 11 bases unmatched.

The chain couples TRBV27 to TRBJ1-5, with D possibly matching TRBD1 (6 bases). From germline, CDR1 is MNHEY and CDR2 SMNVEV (reference sequence). The CDR3 consists of 15 residues. Trimming took off 2 bases at V and 5 bases at J, with 13 bases between the two ends. The CDR3 coding sequence is TGTGCCAGCAGTTTACAAGGACAGACCCATCAGCCCCAGCATTTT. Translated, it gives CASSLQGQTHQPQHF.

The chain employs TRBV2 and TRBJ2-3; maybe TRBD2 (7 bases). CDR1 and CDR2 from the germline V gene are SNHLY and FYNNEI. The ends were cut back, 1 base at V and 4 bases at J, with 18 bases in the middle. The CDR3 contains 17 residues. CDR3 in DNA: TGTGCCAGCAGTGAAGGCGGGGGCGGGACCTCCCCAGATACGCAGTATTTT. This gives the protein CASSEGGGGTSPDTQYF.

The chain is built from TRBV10-1 and TRBJ2-3; 9 bases are a match to TRBD2. Germline-derived CDR1 and CDR2 are WNHNN and SYGVQD (reference sequence). This CDR3 is 14 amino acids long. J gave up 4 bases and V 5 bases, and 4 bases lay outside the gene matches. The CDR3 DNA is TGCGCCAGCAGTAAAAGCGGGAGGTCAGATACGCAGTATTTT. This codes for CASSKSGRSDTQYF.

The chain carries TRBV4-1 and TRBJ1-2; D possibly corresponds to TRBD1 (5 bases). Trimming pared 0 bases from V and 8 bases from J, leaving 25 bases between. CDR3 length: 18 amino acids. CDR1 is MGHRA, CDR2 YSYEKL, per germline. The chain's CDR3 is CASSQELDRRGLIKGYTF. The CDR3, as DNA: TGCGCCAGCAGCCAAGAGCTTGACAGAAGGGGATTAATTAAAGGCTACACCTTC.

The CDR3 nucleotides are TGTGCCAGCAGTCGGGACAGGCAAGAGACCCAGTACTTC. Translating gives CASSRDRQETQYF. The chain uses TRBV27 and TRBJ2-5; 8 positions agree with TRBD1. The J segment lost 2 bases and the V segment lost 5 bases, leaving 1 base of the junction unmatched. CDR1 and CDR2 from the germline V gene are MNHEY and SMNVEV (reference sequence). The CDR3 covers 13 residues.

This clone was detected a few times. The chain recombines TRBV5-6 with TRBJ1-1; 7 bases align to TRBD1. The V and J ends lost 0 bases and 3 bases, in that order; junction bases with no gene match: 5. This CDR3 region has 15 residues. CDR1 is SGHDT, CDR2 YYEEEE, per germline. The CDR3 loop reads CASSLEGQHYTEAFF. DNA for the CDR3: TGTGCCAGCAGCTTGGAGGGACAGCACTACACTGAAGCTTTCTTT.

The CDR3 region is CASSVSGGLTDTQYF. Written as DNA, the CDR3 is TGTGCCAGCAGCGTCAGCGGGGGCCTCACAGATACGCAGTATTTT. The rearrangement joins TRBV9 to TRBJ2-3, with 8 bases aligning to TRBD2. V dropped 2 bases and J dropped 2; count of bases not matched to a gene: 4. Germline loops: CDR1 SGDLS, CDR2 YYNGEE. The CDR3 is 15 residues long.

The chain carries TRBV6-5 and TRBJ2-7; 9 bases align to TRBD2. Trimming removed 0 bases from V and 2 bases from J; junction bases left unmatched: 5. The CDR3 contains 16 residues. CDR1 is MNHEY and CDR2 is SVGAGI in the germline V gene. The CDR3 nucleotides are TGTGCCAGCAGTTACTCGAGGCTAGCGGGACCCTACGAGCAGTACTTC. This encodes CASSYSRLAGPYEQYF.

The V call is TRBV5-6, the J call TRBJ1-2; TRBD1 might be the D (5 bases). The germline CDR1 and CDR2 sequences are SGHDT and YYEEEE. The V end was cut by 4 bases, the J end by 5 bases, with 15 bases between. The CDR3 extends over 14 amino acids. The CDR3 loop reads CASSPLGRLYGYTF. CDR3 nucleotide sequence: TGTGCCAGCAGCCCCTTGGGGCGCCTATATGGCTACACCTTC. Full variable domain (missing parts from reference TRBV5-6 and TRBJ1-2): DAGVTQSPTHLIKTRGQQVTLRCSPKSGHDTVSWYQQALGQGPQFIFQYYEEEERQRGNFPDRFSGHQFPNYSSELNVNALLLGDSALYLCASSPLGRLYGYTFGSGTRLTVV.

The chain uses TRBV2 and TRBJ2-1, with TRBD1 as a possible D gene (5 bases). Trimming pared 7 bases from V and 0 bases from J, leaving 13 bases between. The CDR3 covers 15 residues. CDR1 and CDR2 from the germline V gene are SNHLY and FYNNEI. The CDR3, as DNA: TGTGCCAGCAAGGGGCCCTTCAGCTCCTACAATGAGCAGTTCTTC. Protein: CASKGPFSSYNEQFF.

CDR3 in amino acids: CASSLGTGRTEAFF. The CDR3 region has the DNA TGTGCCAGCAGTCTCGGGACAGGGAGGACTGAAGCTTTCTTT. V is TRBV6-5 and J is TRBJ1-1; TRBD1 agrees at 9 bases. Trimming took 5 bases from V and 5 from J; bases not matched to a gene: 6. The length of the CDR3 is 14 residues. Germline V gene lookup returns CDR1 MNHEY and CDR2 SVGAGI.

The chain couples TRBV4-2 to TRBJ2-1; maybe TRBD2 (5 bases). The CDR3 extends over 14 amino acids. V gave up 0 bases and J gave up 9 bases, with 12 bases separating them. Germline values: CDR1 LGHNA, CDR2 YNFKEQ. The CDR3 coding sequence is TGTGCCAGCAGCCAAGATAGAGCTAGCACTGAGCAGTTCTTC. This translates into CASSQDRASTEQFF.

This clone was recorded once. The V call is TRBV18, the J call TRBJ2-2; weak D call: TRBD2 (6 bases). The CDR3 spans 14 residues. Germline loops: CDR1 KGHSH, CDR2 LQKENI. The V and J ends lost 6 bases and 3 bases respectively, with 11 bases between them. The CDR3 is CASSRERDTGELFF. The CDR3 DNA is TGTGCCAGCTCCCGGGAGCGCGACACCGGGGAGCTGTTTTTT.